The T cell receptor beta chain described here comes from a study of blood T cell repertoires in COVID-19. Across the study: In each case, the material was cDNA or gDNA derived from T cells, B-cell-depleted T cells, or PBMCs.

Sequencing used immunoSEQ multiplex PCR; TCRdb keeps in-frame clones, though not all of them. The sample lists over 200,000 clones; about 80% were seen once. This clone is a singleton in its sample. Losses at the gene ends were 5 bases for V and 4 bases for J; bases not matched to a gene: 12. This CDR3 is 16 amino acids long. CDR1 is MDHEN, CDR2 SYDVKM, per germline. All enrollees were about 18 to 90 years old and from approximately 24 US areas. Participant-reported clinical history was the basis for cohort assignment. Recovered status in Cohort 3 required two negative PCRs, clearance, or symptom resolution.

The source of this sequence is a man aged 35 to 55 who had recovered from COVID-19. This chain joins TRBV28 and TRBJ2-7, with 9 bases fitting TRBD1. Source material: PBMCs or T cells enriched from blood (not recorded which). The CDR3 reads CASSPTPGQGLYEQYF. DNA for the CDR3: TGTGCCAGCAGTCCTACTCCGGGACAGGGATTATACGAGCAGTACTTC.